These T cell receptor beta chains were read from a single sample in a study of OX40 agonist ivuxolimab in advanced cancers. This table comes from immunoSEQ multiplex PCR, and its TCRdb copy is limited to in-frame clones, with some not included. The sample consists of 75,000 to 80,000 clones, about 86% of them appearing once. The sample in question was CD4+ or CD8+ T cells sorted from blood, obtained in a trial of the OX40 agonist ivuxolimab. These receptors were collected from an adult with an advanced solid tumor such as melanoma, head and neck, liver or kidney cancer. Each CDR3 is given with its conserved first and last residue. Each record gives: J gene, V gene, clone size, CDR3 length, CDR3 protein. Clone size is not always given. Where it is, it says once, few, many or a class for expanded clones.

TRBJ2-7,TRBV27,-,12,CASRTATYEQYF
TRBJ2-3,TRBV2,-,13,CATKLGGADTQYF
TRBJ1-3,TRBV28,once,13,CASGQLSGNTIYF
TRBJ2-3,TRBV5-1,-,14,CASRASLSTDTQYF
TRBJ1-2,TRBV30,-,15,CAWSPGGQGISGYTF
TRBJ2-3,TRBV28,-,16,CASSLASSGSTDTQYF
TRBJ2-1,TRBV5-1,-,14,CASSLEGTKNEQFF
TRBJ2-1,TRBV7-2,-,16,CASSEVGVTTGNEQFF
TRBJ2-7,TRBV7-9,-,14,CASSTAGPSYEQYF
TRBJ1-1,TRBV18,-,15,CASSLGQIMNTEAFF
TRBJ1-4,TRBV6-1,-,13,CASRGGLGEKLFF
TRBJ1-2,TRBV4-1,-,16,CASSQGTGAPLGGYTF
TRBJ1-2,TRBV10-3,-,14,CAISRQGTGYGYTF
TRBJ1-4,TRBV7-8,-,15,CASSSRQGGQEKLFF
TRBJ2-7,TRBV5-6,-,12,CASSAPQEEQYF
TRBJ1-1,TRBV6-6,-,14,CASSYGGQNTEAFF
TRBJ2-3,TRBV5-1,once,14,CASSKAESPDTQYF
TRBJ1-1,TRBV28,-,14,CASSLLQGRTEAFF
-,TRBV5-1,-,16,CASSPSRDTRRDEQYF
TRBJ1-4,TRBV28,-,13,CASRGDVVEKLFF
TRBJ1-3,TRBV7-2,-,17,CASSLVSQGGAGNTIYF
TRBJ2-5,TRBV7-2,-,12,CASSLRGETQYF
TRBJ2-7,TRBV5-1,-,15,CASSPSGISSYEQYF
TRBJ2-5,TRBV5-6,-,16,CASSLVWGPAEETQYF
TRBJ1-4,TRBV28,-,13,CASRRSTNEKLFF
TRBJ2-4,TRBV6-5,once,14,CASRADRVGNIQYF
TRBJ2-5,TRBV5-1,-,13,CASSVGGQETQYF
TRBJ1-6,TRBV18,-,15,CASSPRQAYNSPLHF
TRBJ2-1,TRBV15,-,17,CATSRDSGPGGYGEQFF
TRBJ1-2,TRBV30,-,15,CAWSSFPGQGYGYTF
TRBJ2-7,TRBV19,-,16,CASSLLPTGGVYEQYF
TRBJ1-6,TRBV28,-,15,CASSRIGGGTSPLHF
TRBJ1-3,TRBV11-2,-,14,CASSLSGSGNTIYF
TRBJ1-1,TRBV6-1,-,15,CASSEIAGRNTEAFF
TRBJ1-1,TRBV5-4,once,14,CASSRIQVNTEAFF
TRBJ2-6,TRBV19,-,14,CASSEQSPDNVLTF
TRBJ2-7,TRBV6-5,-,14,CASSYKGLSYEQYF
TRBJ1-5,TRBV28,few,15,CASSLVRGAQVSQHF
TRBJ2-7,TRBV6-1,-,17,CASSEPVPAGPLYEQYF
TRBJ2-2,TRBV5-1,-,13,CASSPQGTGELFF
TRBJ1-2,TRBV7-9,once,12,CASSLRGDGYTF
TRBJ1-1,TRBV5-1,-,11,CASSTNTEAFF
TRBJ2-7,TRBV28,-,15,CASSFYGTGSYEQYF
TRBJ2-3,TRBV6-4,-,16,CASSDSSGGAKDTQYF
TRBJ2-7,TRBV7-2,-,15,CASSLDRTTAYEQYF
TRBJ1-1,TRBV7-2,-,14,CASSFRAGSTEAFF
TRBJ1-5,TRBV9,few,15,CASSASQGVNQPQHF
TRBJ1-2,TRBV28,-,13,CASSFQTYMGYTF
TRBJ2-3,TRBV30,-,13,CAAGTTYTDTQYF
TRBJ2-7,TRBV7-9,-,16,CASSLFPWGRTYEQYF
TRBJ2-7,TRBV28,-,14,CASSFGRGRSEQYF
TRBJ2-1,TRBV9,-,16,CASSTTSLADYNEQFF
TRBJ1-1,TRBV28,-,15,CASSLNPGWSTEAFF
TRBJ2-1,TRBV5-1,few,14,CASSQDQHYNEQFF
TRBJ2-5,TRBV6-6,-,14,CASSRQSPQETQYF
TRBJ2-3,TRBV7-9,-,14,CASSLAGTPDTQYF
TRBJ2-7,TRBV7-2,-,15,CASSLARTSRYEQYF
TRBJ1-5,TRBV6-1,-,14,CASSGTGGNQPQHF
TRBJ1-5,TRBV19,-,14,CASSPRGADQPQHF
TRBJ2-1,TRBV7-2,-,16,CASSSSGGSSYNEQFF